This passage covers 9 T cell receptor beta chains from one sample sequenced in a study of OX40 agonist ivuxolimab in advanced cancers. Sequenced by immunoSEQ multiplex PCR; TCRdb stores in-frame clones only, minus some. Of approximately 82,000 clones listed, about 89% were seen once; the top ten hold roughly 0.54%. Source: CD4+ or CD8+ T cells sorted from blood, taken in a trial of the OX40 agonist ivuxolimab. These receptors all stem from an adult with an advanced solid tumor such as melanoma, head and neck, liver or kidney cancer.

Comment on this clone: At one of its ends the junction is not consistent with the germline gene, which may arise from a read error. The chain links TRBV29-1 to TRBJ1-2; D gene ambiguous. This CDR3 is built from 11 residues. Germline assignment: CDR1 SQVTM and CDR2 ANQGSEA. CDR3 in amino acids: CSAELAYGYTF. The DNA for the CDR3 is TGCAGCGCTGAATTGGCGTATGGCTACACCTTC.

The gene calls are TRBV19 and TRBJ2-7; D might be TRBD2 (5 bases). CDR1 is LNHDA and CDR2 is SQIVND in the germline V gene (reference sequence). The length of the CDR3 is 12 residues. Trimming took off 5 bases at V and 3 bases at J, with 8 bases between the two ends. CDR3 residues: CASSAGLYEQYF. Written as DNA, the CDR3 is TGTGCCAGTAGTGCGGGCCTCTACGAGCAGTACTTC. The whole variable domain, remainder taken from reference TRBV19 and TRBJ2-7, is DGGITQSPKYLFRKEGQNVTLSCEQNLNHDAMYWYRQDPGQGLRLIYYSQIVNDFQKGDIAEGYSVSREKKESFPLTVTSAQKNPTAFYLCASSAGLYEQYFGPGTRLTVT.

The chain combines TRBV5-1 with TRBJ1-1; 9 nucleotides align to TRBD1. Losses at the gene ends were 4 bases for V and 7 bases for J; bases not matched to a gene: 8. CDR3 size: 14 residues. Germline CDR1 and CDR2: SGHRS and YFSETQ. This chain's CDR3 is CASSENRGPGEAFF. CDR3 nucleotide sequence: TGCGCCAGCAGCGAAAACAGGGGGCCAGGTGAAGCTTTCTTT. Full variable domain (rest looked up from reference TRBV5-1 and TRBJ1-1): KAGVTQTPRYLIKTRGQQVTLSCSPISGHRSVSWYQQTPGQGLQFLFEYFSETQRNKGNFPGRFSGRQFSNSRSEMNVSTLELGDSALYLCASSENRGPGEAFFGQGTRLTVV.

The J gene is TRBJ2-1, the V gene TRBV5-1; D is undetermined. The V and J ends lost 7 bases and 0 bases respectively, with 14 bases between them. Germline V gene lookup returns CDR1 SGHRS and CDR2 YFSETQ. There are 15 residues in the CDR3. The CDR3 reads CASGATAPSYNEQFF. The CDR3 region has the DNA TGCGCCAGCGGCGCAACGGCGCCCTCCTACAATGAGCAGTTCTTC.

This chain connects TRBV25-1 to TRBJ1-2; D unclear. Germline CDR1 and CDR2: MGHDK and SYGVNS. The CDR3 spans 14 residues. V gave up 6 bases and J gave up 0 bases, with 11 bases separating them. The CDR3 sequence is CASRDPIPNYGYTF. The CDR3 coding sequence is TGTGCCAGCAGGGACCCCATACCTAACTATGGCTACACCTTC.

This clone was counted once. The J gene is TRBJ2-7, the V gene TRBV27, with 8 bases matching TRBD1. The CDR3 extends over 15 amino acids. In germline, CDR1 is MNHEY, CDR2 SMNVEV (reference sequence). Trimming at V came to 6 bases and at J to 3 bases, leaving 10 bases not matched to a gene. CDR3 sequence reads: CASRGDLGQVYEQYF. The DNA for the CDR3 is TGTGCCAGCAGGGGAGATTTGGGACAGGTCTACGAGCAGTACTTC.

V and J are TRBV18 and TRBJ1-1, with D uncertain. V gave up 2 bases and J gave up 7 bases, with 14 bases separating them. CDR1 KGHSH and CDR2 LQKENI come from the germline V gene. This CDR3 region has 14 residues. The CDR3 DNA reads as TGTGCCAGCTCACCATTAGTAGGACCGAATGAAGCTTTCTTT. This codes for CASSPLVGPNEAFF.

This chain joins TRBV5-1 and TRBJ1-2; D is undetermined. This CDR3 comprises 13 residues. V lost 1 base to trimming and J lost 6 bases, with 10 bases between them. Germline V gives CDR1 SGHRS, CDR2 YFSETQ. CDR3 coding DNA: TGCGCCAGCAGCTTGCGTTATCCAGATGGCTACACCTTC. Protein product: CASSLRYPDGYTF.

V usage is TRBV15 and J usage is TRBJ2-7; TRBD1 aligns across 10 bases. The CDR3 runs 16 residues. V lost 4 bases to trimming and J lost 2 bases; unmatched junction nucleotides: 8. Per the germline V gene, CDR1 is LNHNV and CDR2 is YYDKDF (reference sequence). This CDR3 reads CATSTGWDRGTYEQYF. Here the CDR3 DNA reads TGTGCCACCAGCACCGGCTGGGACAGGGGTACCTACGAGCAGTACTTC.